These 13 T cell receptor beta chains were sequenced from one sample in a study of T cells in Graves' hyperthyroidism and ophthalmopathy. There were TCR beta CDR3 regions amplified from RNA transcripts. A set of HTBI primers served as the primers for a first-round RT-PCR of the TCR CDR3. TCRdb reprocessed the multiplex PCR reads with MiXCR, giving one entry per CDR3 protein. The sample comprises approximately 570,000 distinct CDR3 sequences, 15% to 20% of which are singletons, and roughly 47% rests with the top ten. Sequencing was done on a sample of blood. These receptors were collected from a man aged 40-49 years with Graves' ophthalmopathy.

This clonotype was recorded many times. CDR3 DNA sequence: TGTGCCAGCACTGGAGCGGCTAGCTCCTACAATGAGCAGTTCTTC. Translation gives CASTGAASSYNEQFF. This rearrangement joins TRBV7-9 to TRBJ2-1; tentatively, D is TRBD2 (5 bases). V was clipped by 7 bases and J by 0 bases, with 13 bases between them. The CDR3 totals 15 residues. Germline V gives CDR1 SEHNR, CDR2 FQNEAQ (reference sequence).

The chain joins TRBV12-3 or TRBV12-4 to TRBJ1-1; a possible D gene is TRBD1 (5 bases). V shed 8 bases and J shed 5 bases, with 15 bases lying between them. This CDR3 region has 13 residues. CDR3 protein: CASQGGERTEAFF. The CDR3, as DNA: TGTGCCAGCCAAGGAGGGGAGAGGACTGAAGCTTTCTTT.

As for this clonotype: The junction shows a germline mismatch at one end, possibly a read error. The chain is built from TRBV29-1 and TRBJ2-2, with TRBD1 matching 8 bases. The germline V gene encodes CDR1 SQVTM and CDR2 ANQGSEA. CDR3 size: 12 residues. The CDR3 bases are TGCAGCGTTGGGACAGGGTACGGGGAGCTGTCTTTT. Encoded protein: CSVGTGYGELSF.

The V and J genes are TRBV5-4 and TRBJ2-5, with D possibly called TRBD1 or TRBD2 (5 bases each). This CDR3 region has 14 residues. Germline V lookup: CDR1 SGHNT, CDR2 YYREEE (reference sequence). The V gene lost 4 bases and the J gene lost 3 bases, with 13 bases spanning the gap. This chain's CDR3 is CASSRPGPKETQYF. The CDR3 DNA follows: TGTGCCAGCAGCCGTCCGGGGCCAAAAGAGACCCAGTACTTC.

In nucleotides, the CDR3 is TGTGCCAGCAGCCAAGATCGTCAGAATGGCTACACCTTC. Protein sequence: CASSQDRQNGYTF. The chain combines TRBV14 with TRBJ1-2; D is undetermined. CDR3 length: 13 residues. CDR1 is SGHDN and CDR2 is FVKESK in the germline V gene. V lost 0 bases to trimming and J lost 6 bases, with 8 bases between them.

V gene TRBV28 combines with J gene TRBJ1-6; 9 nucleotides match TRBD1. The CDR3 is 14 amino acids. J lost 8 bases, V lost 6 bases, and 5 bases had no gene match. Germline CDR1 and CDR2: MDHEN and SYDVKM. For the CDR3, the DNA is TGTGCCAGCAGCCCCGGGACAGGGCATTCACCCCTCCACTTT. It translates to CASSPGTGHSPLHF.

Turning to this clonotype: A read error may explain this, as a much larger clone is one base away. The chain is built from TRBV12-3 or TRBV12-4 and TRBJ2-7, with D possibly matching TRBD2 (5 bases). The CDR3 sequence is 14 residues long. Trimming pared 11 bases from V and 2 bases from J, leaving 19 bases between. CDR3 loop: CAGLPQGRPYEQYF. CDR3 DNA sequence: TGTGCCGGCTTACCGCAAGGGAGACCCTACGAGCAGTACTTC.

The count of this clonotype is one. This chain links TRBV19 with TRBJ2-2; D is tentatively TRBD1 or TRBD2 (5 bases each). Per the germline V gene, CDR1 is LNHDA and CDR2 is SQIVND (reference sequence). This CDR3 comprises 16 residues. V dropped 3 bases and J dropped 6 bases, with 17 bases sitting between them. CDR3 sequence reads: CASSIGAGSLSGELFF. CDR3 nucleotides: TGTGCCAGTAGTATCGGGGCAGGGTCTCTGTCCGGGGAGCTGTTTTTT.

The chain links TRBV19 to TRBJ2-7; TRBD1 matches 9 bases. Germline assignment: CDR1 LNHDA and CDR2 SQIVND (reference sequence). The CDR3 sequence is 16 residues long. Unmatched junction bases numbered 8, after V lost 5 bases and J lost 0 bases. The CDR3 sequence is CASSLRTQGASYEQYF. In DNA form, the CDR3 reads TGTGCCAGTAGTCTACGTACACAGGGGGCCTCCTACGAGCAGTACTTC.

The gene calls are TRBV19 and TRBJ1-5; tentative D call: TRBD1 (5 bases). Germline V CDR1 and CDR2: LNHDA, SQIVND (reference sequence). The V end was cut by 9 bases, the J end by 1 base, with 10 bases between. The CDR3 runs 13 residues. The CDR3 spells CASPEGSNQPQHF. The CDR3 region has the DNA TGTGCCAGCCCTGAGGGGAGCAATCAGCCCCAGCATTTT.

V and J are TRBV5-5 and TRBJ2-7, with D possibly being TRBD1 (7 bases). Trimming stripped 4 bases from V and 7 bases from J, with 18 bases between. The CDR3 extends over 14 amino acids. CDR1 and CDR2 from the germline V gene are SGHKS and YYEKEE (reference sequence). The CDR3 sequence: CASSVPVTGREQYF. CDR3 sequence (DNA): TGTGCCAGCAGCGTCCCCGTGACAGGGAGGGAGCAGTACTTC.

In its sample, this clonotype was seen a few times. For the CDR3, the DNA is TGTGCCAGCTCACCAGATAGCGGACTCTACGAGCAGTACTTC. The encoded protein is CASSPDSGLYEQYF. V gene TRBV18 combines with J gene TRBJ2-7; maybe TRBD2 (6 bases). The germline V gene encodes CDR1 KGHSH and CDR2 LQKENI. V was shortened by 2 bases and J by 3 bases, with 11 bases between the two germline ends. The CDR3 consists of 14 residues. Full variable domain (missing parts from reference TRBV18 and TRBJ2-7): NAGVMQNPRHLVRRRGQEARLRCSPMKGHSHVYWYRQLPEEGLKFMVYLQKENIIDESGMPKERFSAEFPKEGPSILRIQQVVRGDSAAYFCASSPDSGLYEQYFGPGTRLTVT.

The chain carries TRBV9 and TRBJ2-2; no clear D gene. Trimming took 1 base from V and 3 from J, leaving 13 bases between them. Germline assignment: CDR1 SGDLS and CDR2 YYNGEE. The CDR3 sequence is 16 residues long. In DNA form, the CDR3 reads TGTGCCAGCAGCGTATGGAGTGCCCCCGACACCGGGGAGCTGTTTTTT. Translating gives CASSVWSAPDTGELFF.